The next 17 T cell receptor beta chains were all read from a single sample in a study of OX40 agonist ivuxolimab in advanced cancers. Libraries were prepared by immunoSEQ multiplex PCR; TCRdb keeps only in-frame clonotypes and omits some of them. Of thousands of clones detected, about 80% appear once; the ten largest clones hold around 35%. Here the sequenced sample was CD4+ or CD8+ T cells sorted from blood, taken in a trial of the OX40 agonist ivuxolimab. These receptors were taken from an adult with an advanced solid tumor such as melanoma, head and neck, liver or kidney cancer.

The V call is TRBV7-9, the J call TRBJ1-4; tentative D call: TRBD1 (5 bases). This CDR3 is built from 15 residues. V lost 1 base and J 3 bases, leaving 9 bases between the germline ends. Germline V lookup: CDR1 SEHNR, CDR2 FQNEAQ (reference sequence). The CDR3, as DNA: TGTGCCAGCAGCTTAGAGACAGATCCTAATGAAAAACTGTTTTTT. Translated, it gives CASSLETDPNEKLFF.

The gene calls are TRBV5-4 and TRBJ2-2, with D possibly TRBD2 on 5 matching bases. CDR3 length equals 15 residues. The V and J ends lost 0 bases and 6 bases respectively, with 12 bases between them. Germline values: CDR1 SGHNT, CDR2 YYREEE (reference sequence). The chain's CDR3 is CASSLDGESSGELFF. CDR3 DNA: TGTGCCAGCAGCTTGGATGGGGAGAGTTCCGGGGAGCTGTTTTTT.

The chain combines TRBV27 with TRBJ2-3, with TRBD2 matching over 14 bases. The CDR3 extends over 24 amino acids. The germline gives CDR1 MNHEY, CDR2 SMNVEV (reference sequence). The V segment lost 5 bases and the J segment 5 bases; nucleotides outside the gene matches: 30. The CDR3 here is CASSLSPAPGLAGASADDIDTQYF. In nucleotides, the CDR3 is TGTGCCAGCAGTCTCTCCCCTGCCCCGGGACTAGCGGGAGCAAGTGCCGACGATATAGATACGCAGTATTTT.

The CDR3 DNA sequence: TGTGCCAGCAGCTTAATAGGGGTTATAGCTGAAGCTTTCTTT. This sequence encodes CASSLIGVIAEAFF. The gene calls are TRBV7-9 and TRBJ1-1; possible D gene TRBD1, 5 bases. Trimming removed 2 bases from V and 6 bases from J, with 13 bases in between. Germline CDR1 is SEHNR and CDR2 is FQNEAQ (reference sequence). The CDR3 spans 14 residues. The whole variable domain, remainder taken from reference TRBV7-9 and TRBJ1-1, is DTGVSQNPRHKITKRGQNVTFRCDPISEHNRLYWYRQTLGQGPEFLTYFQNEAQLEKSRLLSDRFSAERPKGSFSTLEIQRTEQGDSAMYLCASSLIGVIAEAFFGQGTRLTVV.

This clone was seen more than once but under ten times. The chain links TRBV27 to TRBJ2-1; perhaps TRBD2 as D (6 bases). CDR3 length: 15 residues. Trimming stripped 4 bases from V and 8 bases from J, with 18 bases between. Germline lookup yields CDR1 MNHEY and CDR2 SMNVEV (reference sequence). The CDR3 loop is CASSSWTTQVDEQFF. The CDR3 nucleotides are TGTGCCAGCAGTTCGTGGACTACACAAGTCGATGAGCAGTTCTTC.

The V call is TRBV6-5, the J call TRBJ2-7; possibly TRBD2 for D (6 bases). This CDR3 has 12 residues. V lost 8 bases to trimming and J lost 0 bases, with 8 bases between them. Per germline, CDR1 MNHEY and CDR2 SVGAGI. The CDR3 loop is CASGGSSYEQYF. Written as DNA, the CDR3 is TGTGCCAGCGGGGGGTCCTCCTACGAGCAGTACTTC.

This rearrangement joins TRBV6-4 to TRBJ2-6; D is undetermined. Trimming pared 7 bases from V and 5 bases from J, leaving 12 bases between. CDR3 length equals 14 residues. From germline, CDR1 is MRHNA and CDR2 SNTAGT. The CDR3 coding sequence is TGTGCCAGCACACGACAAAGTCGGGCCAACGTCCTGACTTTC. This sequence encodes CASTRQSRANVLTF.

The rearrangement uses TRBV2 and TRBJ2-1; D possibly corresponds to TRBD2 (6 bases). Looked up from germline, CDR1 is SNHLY and CDR2 is FYNNEI. Trimming pared 6 bases from V and 9 bases from J, leaving 6 bases between. The CDR3 length is 10 residues. The CDR3 coding sequence is TGTGCCAGCAGGGGAGGTGAGCAGTTCTTC. Encoded protein: CASRGGEQFF. The whole variable domain, filled in from reference TRBV2 and TRBJ2-1, reads EPEVTQTPSHQVTQMGQEVILRCVPISNHLYFYWYRQILGQKVEFLVSFYNNEISEKSEIFDDQFSVERPDGSNFTLKIRSTKLEDSAMYFCASRGGEQFFGPGTRLTVL.

The chain couples TRBV7-6 to TRBJ2-5; 13 bases agree with TRBD2. J lost 4 bases, V lost 7 bases, and 6 bases had no gene match. Germline CDR1 reads SGHVS; CDR2 reads FNYEAQ. The CDR3 covers 15 residues. CDR3 sequence: CASIEGLAGVETQYF. DNA for the CDR3: TGTGCCAGCATCGAAGGACTAGCGGGAGTAGAGACCCAGTACTTC.

The chain recombines TRBV11-2 with TRBJ2-1; the match to TRBD1 covers 8 bases. The V gene end was trimmed by 5 bases and the J gene end by 8 bases; junction bases not matched to a gene: 11. The CDR3 loop spans 15 amino acids. CDR1 and CDR2 (germline): SGHAT, FQNNGV. CDR3: CASSHSDTGGHEQFF. The CDR3 bases are TGTGCCAGCAGCCACTCCGACACAGGGGGACATGAGCAGTTCTTC.

Remarks on this clone: Other DNA sequences of this sample code for an identical CDR3. This chain links TRBV10-3 with TRBJ1-5; 8 bases are shared with TRBD1. Germline V gene sequence: CDR1 ENHRY, CDR2 SYGVKD. With V trimmed by 8 bases and J by 0 bases, 3 bases remained unmatched. The length of the CDR3 is 14 residues. CDR3 residues: CAIGTGDSNQPQHF. The CDR3, as DNA: TGTGCCATCGGGACAGGAGATAGCAATCAGCCCCAGCATTTT.

The genes are TRBV6-5 and TRBJ1-1; D not certain. V was clipped by 1 base and J by 4 bases, with 7 bases between them. The CDR3 has 13 amino acids. Germline CDR1 and CDR2: MNHEY and SVGAGI. CDR3 nucleotides: TGTGCCAGCAGTTACTTCTTGAGCACTGAAGCTTTCTTT. Translating it yields CASSYFLSTEAFF.

The chain couples TRBV9 to TRBJ2-5; D ambiguous. CDR3 size: 18 residues. Germline-derived CDR1 and CDR2 are SGDLS and YYNGEE. The V and J ends lost 4 bases and 4 bases respectively, with 26 bases between them. The CDR3 DNA reads as TGTGCCAGCAGCCGTATGTTGGCCGCTACCTTGGAAGGAGAGACCCAGTACTTC. It encodes CASSRMLAATLEGETQYF.

The rearrangement joins TRBV28 to TRBJ2-1; no clear D gene. This CDR3 has 17 amino acids. The germline V gene encodes CDR1 MDHEN and CDR2 SYDVKM. Trimming took off 5 bases at V and 9 bases at J, with 26 bases between the two ends. This chain's CDR3 is CASSPTGFSAGVLEQFF. The CDR3 DNA sequence: TGTGCCAGCAGTCCGACGGGTTTCTCAGCAGGAGTTCTTGAGCAGTTCTTC.

The chain couples TRBV16 to TRBJ1-2, with D unclear. Germline V gene lookup returns CDR1 KGHSY and CDR2 FQNENV. V lost 2 bases to trimming and J lost 6 bases, with 13 bases between them. The length of the CDR3 is 14 residues. CDR3 in DNA: TGTGCCAGCAGCCAAAACGCTAGGGCGGATGGCTACACCTTC. This sequence encodes CASSQNARADGYTF.

J is TRBJ2-5 and V is TRBV13; D gene unclear. This CDR3 has 12 amino acids. The germline V and J ends were trimmed by 5 bases and 6 bases, with 10 bases remaining between them. Germline V gives CDR1 PRHDT, CDR2 FYEKMQ (reference sequence). This CDR3 reads CASSGPSKTQYF. The CDR3 DNA reads as TGTGCCAGCAGCGGCCCAAGCAAGACCCAGTACTTC. Combining the CDR3 with reference TRBV13 and TRBJ2-5 gives the whole variable domain AAGVIQSPRHLIKEKRETATLKCYPIPRHDTVYWYQQGPGQDPQFLISFYEKMQSDKGSIPDRFSAQQFSDYHSELNMSSLELGDSALYFCASSGPSKTQYFGPGTRLLVL.

The V call is TRBV9, the J call TRBJ2-1; D perhaps matches TRBD1 (6 bases). Germline lookup yields CDR1 SGDLS and CDR2 YYNGEE. The V gene lost 1 base and the J gene lost 6 bases, with 14 bases spanning the gap. The CDR3 spans 15 residues. CDR3 sequence (DNA): TGTGCCAGCAGCGTATCAGGGGCACCGAGCAATGAGCAGTTCTTC. Its protein is CASSVSGAPSNEQFF.